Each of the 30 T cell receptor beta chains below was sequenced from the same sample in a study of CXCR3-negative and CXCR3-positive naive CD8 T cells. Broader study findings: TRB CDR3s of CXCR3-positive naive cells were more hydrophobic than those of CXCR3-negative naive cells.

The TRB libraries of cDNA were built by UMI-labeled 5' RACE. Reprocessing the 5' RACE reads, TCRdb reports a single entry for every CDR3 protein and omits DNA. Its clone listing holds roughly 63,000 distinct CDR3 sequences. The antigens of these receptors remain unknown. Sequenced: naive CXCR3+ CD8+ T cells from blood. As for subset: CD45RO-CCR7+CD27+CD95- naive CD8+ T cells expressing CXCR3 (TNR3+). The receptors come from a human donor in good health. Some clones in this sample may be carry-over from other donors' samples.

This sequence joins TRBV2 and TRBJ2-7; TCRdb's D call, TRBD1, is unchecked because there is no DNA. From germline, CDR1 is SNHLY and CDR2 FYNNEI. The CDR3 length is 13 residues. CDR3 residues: CASLTGNAYEQYF. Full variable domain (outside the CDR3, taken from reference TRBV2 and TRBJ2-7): EPEVTQTPSHQVTQMGQEVILRCVPISNHLYFYWYRQILGQKVEFLVSFYNNEISEKSEIFDDQFSVERPDGSNFTLKIRSTKLEDSAMYFCASLTGNAYEQYFGPGTRLTVT.

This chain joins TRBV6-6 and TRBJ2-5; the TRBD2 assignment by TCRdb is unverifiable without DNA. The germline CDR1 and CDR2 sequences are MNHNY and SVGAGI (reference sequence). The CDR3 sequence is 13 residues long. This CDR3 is CASSPGLSGTQYF.

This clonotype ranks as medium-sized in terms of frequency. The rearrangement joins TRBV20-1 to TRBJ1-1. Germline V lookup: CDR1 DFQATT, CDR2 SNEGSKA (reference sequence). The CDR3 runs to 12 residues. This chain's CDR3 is CSAPSGVTEAFF.

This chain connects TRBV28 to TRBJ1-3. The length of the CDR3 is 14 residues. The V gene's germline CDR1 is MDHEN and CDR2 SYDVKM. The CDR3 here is CASRDPTSGNTIYF.

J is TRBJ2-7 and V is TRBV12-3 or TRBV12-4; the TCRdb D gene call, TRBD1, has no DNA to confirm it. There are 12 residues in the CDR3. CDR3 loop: CASSGDSYEQYF.

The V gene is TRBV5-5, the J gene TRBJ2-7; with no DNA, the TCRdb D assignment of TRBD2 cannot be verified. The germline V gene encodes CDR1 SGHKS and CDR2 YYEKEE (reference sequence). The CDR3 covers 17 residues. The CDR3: CASSPYLYVAGTYEQYF.

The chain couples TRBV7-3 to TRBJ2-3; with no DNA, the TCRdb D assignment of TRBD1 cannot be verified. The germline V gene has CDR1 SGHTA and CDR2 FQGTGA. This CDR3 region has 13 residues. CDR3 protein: CASSRRQADTQYF. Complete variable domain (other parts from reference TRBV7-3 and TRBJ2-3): GAGVSQTPSNKVTEKGKYVELRCDPISGHTALYWYRQSLGQGPEFLIYFQGTGAADDSGLPNDRFFAVRPEGSVSTLKIQRTERGDSAVYLCASSRRQADTQYFGPGTRLTVL.

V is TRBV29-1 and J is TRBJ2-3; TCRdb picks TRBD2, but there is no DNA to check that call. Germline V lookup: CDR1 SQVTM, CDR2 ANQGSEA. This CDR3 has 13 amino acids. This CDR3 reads CSVNLADTDTQYF.

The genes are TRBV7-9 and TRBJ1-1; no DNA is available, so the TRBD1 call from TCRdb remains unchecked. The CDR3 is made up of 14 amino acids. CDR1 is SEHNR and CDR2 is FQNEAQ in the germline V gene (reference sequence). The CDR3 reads CASSKRGQFTEAFF.

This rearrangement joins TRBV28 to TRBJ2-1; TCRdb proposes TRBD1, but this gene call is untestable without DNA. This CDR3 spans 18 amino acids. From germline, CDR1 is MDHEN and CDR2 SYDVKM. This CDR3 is CASSFHWQGSVLGDEQFF. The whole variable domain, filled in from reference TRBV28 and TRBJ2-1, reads DVKVTQSSRYLVKRTGEKVFLECVQDMDHENMFWYRQDPGLGLRLIYFSYDVKMKEKGDIPEGYSVSREKKERFSLILESASTNQTSMYLCASSFHWQGSVLGDEQFFGPGTRLTVL.

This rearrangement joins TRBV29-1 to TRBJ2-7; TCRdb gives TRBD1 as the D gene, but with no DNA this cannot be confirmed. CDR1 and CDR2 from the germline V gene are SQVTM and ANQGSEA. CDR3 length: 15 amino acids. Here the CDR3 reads CSVMGGTEDFYEQYF.

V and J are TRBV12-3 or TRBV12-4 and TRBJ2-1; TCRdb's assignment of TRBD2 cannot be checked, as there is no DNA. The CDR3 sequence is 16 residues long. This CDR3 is CASSLGAAGRSNEQFF.

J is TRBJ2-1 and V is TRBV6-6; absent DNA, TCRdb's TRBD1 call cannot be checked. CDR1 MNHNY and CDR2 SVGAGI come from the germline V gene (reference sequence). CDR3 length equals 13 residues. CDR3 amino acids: CASSYYTDPGQFF.

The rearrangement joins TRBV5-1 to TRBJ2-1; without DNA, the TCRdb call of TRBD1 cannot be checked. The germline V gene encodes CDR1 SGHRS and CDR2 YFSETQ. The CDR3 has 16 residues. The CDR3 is CASSLDGGPPVNEQFF.

The CDR3 sequence is CAWSVSGFDEQYF. The V call is TRBV30, the J call TRBJ2-7. There are 13 residues in the CDR3. Per the germline V gene, CDR1 is GTSNPN and CDR2 is SVGIG (reference sequence).

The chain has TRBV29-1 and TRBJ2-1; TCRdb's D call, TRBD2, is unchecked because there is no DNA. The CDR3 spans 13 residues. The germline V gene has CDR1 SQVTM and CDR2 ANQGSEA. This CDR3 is CSVPGTSNDEQFF.

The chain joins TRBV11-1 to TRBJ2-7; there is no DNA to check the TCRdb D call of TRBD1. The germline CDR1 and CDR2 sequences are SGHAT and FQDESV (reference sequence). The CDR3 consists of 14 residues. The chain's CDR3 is CASSLGSAPDEQYF.

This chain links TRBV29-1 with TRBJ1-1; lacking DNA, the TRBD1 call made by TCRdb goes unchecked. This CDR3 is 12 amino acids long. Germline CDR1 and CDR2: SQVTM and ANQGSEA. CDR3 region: CSAVQGGTEAFF.

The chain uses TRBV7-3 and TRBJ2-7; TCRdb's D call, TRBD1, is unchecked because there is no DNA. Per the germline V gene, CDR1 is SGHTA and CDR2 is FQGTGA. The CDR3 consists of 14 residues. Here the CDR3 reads CASSPRQGGYEQYF.

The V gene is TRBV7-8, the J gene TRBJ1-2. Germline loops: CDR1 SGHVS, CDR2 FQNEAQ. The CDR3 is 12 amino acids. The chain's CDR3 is CASSSHALGYTF.

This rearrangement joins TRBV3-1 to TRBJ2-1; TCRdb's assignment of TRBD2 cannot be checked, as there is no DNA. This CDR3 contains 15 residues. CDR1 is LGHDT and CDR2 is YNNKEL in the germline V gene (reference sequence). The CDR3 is CASSDLAGGHNEQFF.

This CDR3 reads CASSPGRYYEQYF. The chain joins TRBV11-2 to TRBJ2-7; the D call from TCRdb, TRBD1, cannot be confirmed without DNA. Germline V gene sequence: CDR1 SGHAT, CDR2 FQNNGV. The CDR3 sequence is 13 residues long.

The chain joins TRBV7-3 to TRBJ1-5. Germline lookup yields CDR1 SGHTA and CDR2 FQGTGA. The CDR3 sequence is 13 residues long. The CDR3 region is CASSFWSDQPQHF.

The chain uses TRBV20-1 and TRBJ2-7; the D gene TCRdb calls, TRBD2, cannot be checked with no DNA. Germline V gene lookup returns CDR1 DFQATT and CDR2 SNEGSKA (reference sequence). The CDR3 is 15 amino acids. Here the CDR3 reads CSAVYPSGHPYEQYF.

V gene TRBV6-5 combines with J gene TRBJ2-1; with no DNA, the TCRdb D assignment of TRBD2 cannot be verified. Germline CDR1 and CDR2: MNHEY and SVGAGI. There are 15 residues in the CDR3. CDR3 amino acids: CASSYSLAGGDEQFF.

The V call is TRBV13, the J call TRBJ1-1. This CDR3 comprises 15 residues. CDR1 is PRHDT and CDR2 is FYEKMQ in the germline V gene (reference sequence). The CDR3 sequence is CASSLGEVIDTEAFF.

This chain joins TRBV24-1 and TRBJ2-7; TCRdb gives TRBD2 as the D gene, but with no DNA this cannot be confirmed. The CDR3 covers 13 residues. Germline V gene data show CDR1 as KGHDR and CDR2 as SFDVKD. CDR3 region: CATSEGGWHEQYF.

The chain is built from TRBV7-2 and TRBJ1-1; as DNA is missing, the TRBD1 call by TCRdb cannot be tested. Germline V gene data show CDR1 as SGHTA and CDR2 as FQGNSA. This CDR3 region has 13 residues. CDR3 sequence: CASSLEVGVEAFF.

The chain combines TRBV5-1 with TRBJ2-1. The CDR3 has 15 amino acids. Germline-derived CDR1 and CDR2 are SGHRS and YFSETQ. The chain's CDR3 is CASSWGLSSYNEQFF.

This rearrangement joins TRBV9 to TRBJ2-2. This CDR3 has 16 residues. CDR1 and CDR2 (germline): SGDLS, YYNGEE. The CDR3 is CASSVAPEGNTGELFF.